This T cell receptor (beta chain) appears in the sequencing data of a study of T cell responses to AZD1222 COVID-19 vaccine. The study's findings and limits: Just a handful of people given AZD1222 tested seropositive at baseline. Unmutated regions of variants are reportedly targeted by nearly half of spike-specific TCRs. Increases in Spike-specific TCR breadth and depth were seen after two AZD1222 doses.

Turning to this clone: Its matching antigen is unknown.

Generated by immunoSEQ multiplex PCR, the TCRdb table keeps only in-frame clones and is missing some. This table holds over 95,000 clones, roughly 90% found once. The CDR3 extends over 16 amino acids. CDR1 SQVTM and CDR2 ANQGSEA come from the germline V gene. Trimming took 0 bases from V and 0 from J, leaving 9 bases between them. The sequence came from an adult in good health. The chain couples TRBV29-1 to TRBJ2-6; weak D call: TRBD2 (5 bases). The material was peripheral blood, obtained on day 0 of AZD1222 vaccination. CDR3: CSVEDLGSSGANVLTF. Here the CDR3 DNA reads TGCAGCGTTGAAGATCTGGGGAGCTCTGGGGCCAACGTCCTGACTTTC.